This T cell receptor (beta chain) was captured by sequencing in a study of OX40 agonist ivuxolimab in advanced cancers. At the level of the study: Therapy given before enrollment (anti-PD-1, anti-PD-L1 or anti-CTLA-4) was allowed, and 35% to 45% had some. Study outcomes and limitations: Clonal expansion by week 6 occurred in CD4+ and CD8+ blood T cells (at 0.1 to 3.0 mg/kg).

Comments on this clone: What it binds is not known.

V gave up 5 bases and J gave up 2 bases, with 5 bases separating them. The CDR3 spans 12 residues. Per germline, CDR1 SGHTA and CDR2 FQGTGA. This table comes from immunoSEQ multiplex PCR, and its TCRdb copy is limited to in-frame clones, with some not included. This sample has tens of thousands of clones; more than 70% occur once, and the top ten carry about 9%. The TCR sequence derives from an adult with an advanced solid tumor such as melanoma, head and neck, liver or kidney cancer. The specimen comprised CD4+ or CD8+ T cells sorted from blood, sampled in a trial of the OX40 agonist ivuxolimab. The chain joins TRBV7-3 to TRBJ2-3; D is unclear. The chain's CDR3 is CASSPDTDTQYF. The CDR3, as DNA: TGTGCCAGCAGCCCAGACACAGATACGCAGTATTTT.